The 4 T cell receptor beta chains given below trace back to one sample, sequenced in a study of read filtering for tumor transcriptome and immune sequencing. The library was built from about 370 ng RNA with molecular barcoded adaptors for alpha/delta and beta/gamma chains. TCRdb recomputed calls from the reads with MiXCR, one row per CDR3 protein. The table lists some 41,000 distinct CDR3 sequences, around 15% of them singletons. The source material was a population of CD138-negative cells sorted from bone marrow. The receptors originated from a donor aged 40 or over with multiple myeloma.

This clonotype was recorded at least ten times. The chain joins TRBV10-3 to TRBJ2-1; 11 positions agree with TRBD2. The CDR3 loop spans 18 amino acids. Germline trimming cut 1 base from V and 0 bases from J; bases unmatched to any gene: 5. In germline, CDR1 is ENHRY, CDR2 SYGVKD. In DNA, the CDR3 is TGTGCCATCAGTGAGTGGGGACTAGCGGACTACTCCTACAATGAGCAGTTCTTC. Translation: CAISEWGLADYSYNEQFF.

This clonotype appeared many times. The chain recombines TRBV15 with TRBJ2-1; perhaps TRBD1 as D (7 bases). Per germline, CDR1 LNHNV and CDR2 YYDKDF (reference sequence). The CDR3 has 15 amino acids. V was clipped by 0 bases and J by 7 bases, with 13 bases between them. CDR3 in DNA: TGTGCCACCAGCAGAGATGGAGGGGGCCTGAATGAGCAGTTCTTC. Translated: CATSRDGGGLNEQFF.

This clonotype was observed at least ten times. V usage is TRBV20-1 and J usage is TRBJ1-6; D remains ambiguous. Trimming shortened V by 0 bases and J by 5 bases, and 17 bases separated the two germline ends. The CDR3 is 17 amino acids. Germline CDR1 is DFQATT and CDR2 is SNEGSKA (reference sequence). CDR3 protein: CSARDLETPAHNSPLHF. Written as DNA, the CDR3 is TGCAGTGCTAGAGATTTGGAGACTCCCGCCCATAATTCACCCCTCCACTTT.

This clonotype was counted many times. V gene TRBV29-1 combines with J gene TRBJ2-7; D is unresolved. Trimming stripped 7 bases from V and 4 bases from J, with 26 bases between. Germline V gene sequence: CDR1 SQVTM, CDR2 ANQGSEA. The CDR3 consists of 16 residues. The CDR3 region has the DNA TGCAGCGCCTTCGTCTTTCTAACCTCCAGTCTGTACGAGCAGTACTTC. This sequence encodes CSAFVFLTSSLYEQYF.